This T cell receptor (beta chain) appears in the sequencing data of a study of shared clonotypes between healthy human individuals. Donors were Caucasian adults residing in Nashville, Tennessee, USA. A word on this clone: Its antigen is as yet unknown.

General observations from the study: Even with large depth, rarefaction showed that sorted-subset sequencing was incomplete. Sample collection involved blood only; tissue repertoires are likely different.

In germline, CDR1 is MGHDK, CDR2 SYGVNS. The length of the CDR3 is 11 residues. V was cut by 8 bases and J by 6 bases, with 11 bases left in between. Sorted-subset replicate PCR reactions contained approximately 190 ng DNA, corresponding to about 30,000 T cell genomes. Produced via immunoSEQ multiplex PCR; TCRdb's table is partial and in-frame only. The profile covers 1,100,000 or so clones, with about 80% appearing a single time and under 0.65% taken by the ten largest. This sequence joins TRBV25-1 and TRBJ2-7; D remains unclear. This receptor was obtained from a man younger than 35 in good health. Some clones in this sample may be carry-over from other donors' samples. Material: memory CD4+ T cells from PBMCs. Subset defined: CD45RA-negative fraction. The CDR3 DNA reads as TGTGCCAGCGCCGTGGGCAGCGAGCAGTACTTC. It yields the protein CASAVGSEQYF.